This TCR beta chain is from a study of cytomegalovirus exposure and HLA in healthy donors. The primer mix had 60 Vbeta and 13 Jbeta primers. Produced via immunoSEQ multiplex PCR; TCRdb's table is partial and in-frame only. The profile shows more than 150,000 clones, roughly 84% of them singletons. This clone has more than one count but fewer than ten. CDR1 and CDR2 from the germline V gene are SNHLY and FYNNEI. The germline V and J ends were trimmed by 0 bases and 0 bases, with 9 bases remaining between them. The CDR3 is 16 amino acids. This chain links TRBV2 with TRBJ2-1; TRBD2 is a possible D gene (5 bases). The clonotype comes from a girl in the first two years of life in good health and CMV-seronegative. Sequences were obtained from PBMCs. CDR3 in DNA: TGTGCCAGCAGTGAAGCGTTGCGGGCCTCCTACAATGAGCAGTTCTTC. Translation: CASSEALRASYNEQFF.